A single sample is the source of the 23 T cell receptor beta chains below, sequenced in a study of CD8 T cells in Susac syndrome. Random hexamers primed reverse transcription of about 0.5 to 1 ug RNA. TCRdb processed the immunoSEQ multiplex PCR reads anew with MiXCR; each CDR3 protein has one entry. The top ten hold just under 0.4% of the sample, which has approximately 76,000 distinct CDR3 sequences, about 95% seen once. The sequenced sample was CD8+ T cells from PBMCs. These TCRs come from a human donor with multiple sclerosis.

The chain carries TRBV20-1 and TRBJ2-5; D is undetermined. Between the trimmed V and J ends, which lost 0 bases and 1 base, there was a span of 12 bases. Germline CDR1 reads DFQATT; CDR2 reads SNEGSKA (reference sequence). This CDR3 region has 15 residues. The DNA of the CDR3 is TGCAGTGCTAGAGATCCGGCGGAAAGCCAAGAGACCCAGTACTTC. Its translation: CSARDPAESQETQYF.

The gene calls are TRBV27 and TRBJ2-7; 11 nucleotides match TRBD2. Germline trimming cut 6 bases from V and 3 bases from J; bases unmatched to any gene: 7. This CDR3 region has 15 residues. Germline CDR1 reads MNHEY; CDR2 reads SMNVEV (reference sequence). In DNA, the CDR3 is TGTGCCAGCAGCCTTACTAGCGGGAGTATCTACGAGCAGTACTTC. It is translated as CASSLTSGSIYEQYF.

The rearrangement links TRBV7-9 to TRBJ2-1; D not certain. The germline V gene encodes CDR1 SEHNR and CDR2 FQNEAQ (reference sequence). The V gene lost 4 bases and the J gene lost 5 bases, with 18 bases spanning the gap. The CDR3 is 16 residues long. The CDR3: CASSWVGMTAHNEQFF. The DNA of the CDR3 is TGTGCCAGCAGCTGGGTGGGGATGACGGCACACAATGAGCAGTTCTTC. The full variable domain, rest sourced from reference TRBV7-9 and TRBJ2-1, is DTGVSQNPRHKITKRGQNVTFRCDPISEHNRLYWYRQTLGQGPEFLTYFQNEAQLEKSRLLSDRFSAERPKGSFSTLEIQRTEQGDSAMYLCASSWVGMTAHNEQFFGPGTRLTVL.

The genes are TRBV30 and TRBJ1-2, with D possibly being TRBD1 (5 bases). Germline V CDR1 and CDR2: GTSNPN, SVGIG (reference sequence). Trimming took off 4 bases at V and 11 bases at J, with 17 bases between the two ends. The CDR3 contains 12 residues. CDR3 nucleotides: TGTGCCTGGACAGGGAACCGTCTGGGGTACACCTTC. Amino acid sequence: CAWTGNRLGYTF.

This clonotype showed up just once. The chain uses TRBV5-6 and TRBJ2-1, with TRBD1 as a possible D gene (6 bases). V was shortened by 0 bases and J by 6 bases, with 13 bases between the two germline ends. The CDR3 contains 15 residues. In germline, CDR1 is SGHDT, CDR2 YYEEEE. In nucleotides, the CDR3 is TGTGCCAGCAGCTTGGGAGACAGGTGGATCAATGAGCAGTTCTTC. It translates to CASSLGDRWINEQFF. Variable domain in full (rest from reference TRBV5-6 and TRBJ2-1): DAGVTQSPTHLIKTRGQQVTLRCSPKSGHDTVSWYQQALGQGPQFIFQYYEEEERQRGNFPDRFSGHQFPNYSSELNVNALLLGDSALYLCASSLGDRWINEQFFGPGTRLTVL.

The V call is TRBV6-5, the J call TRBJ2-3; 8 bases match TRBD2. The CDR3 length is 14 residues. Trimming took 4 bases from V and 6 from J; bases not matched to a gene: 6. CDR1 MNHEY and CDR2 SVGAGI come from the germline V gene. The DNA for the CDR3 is TGTGCCAGCAGTTTTGCGGGAGGAGGTGATACGCAGTATTTT. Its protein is CASSFAGGGDTQYF.

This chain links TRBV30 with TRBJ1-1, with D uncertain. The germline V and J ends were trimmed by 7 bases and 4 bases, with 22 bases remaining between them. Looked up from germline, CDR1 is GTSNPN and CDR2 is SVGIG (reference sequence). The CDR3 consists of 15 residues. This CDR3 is CASAGNRQDGTEAFF. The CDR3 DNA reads TGTGCCTCGGCGGGCAACCGGCAGGATGGCACTGAAGCTTTCTTT. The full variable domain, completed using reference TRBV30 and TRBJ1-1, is SQTIHQWPATLVQPVGSPLSLECTVEGTSNPNLYWYRQAAGRGLQLLFYSVGIGQISSEVPQNLSASRPQDRQFILSSKKLLLSDSGFYLCASAGNRQDGTEAFFGQGTRLTVV.

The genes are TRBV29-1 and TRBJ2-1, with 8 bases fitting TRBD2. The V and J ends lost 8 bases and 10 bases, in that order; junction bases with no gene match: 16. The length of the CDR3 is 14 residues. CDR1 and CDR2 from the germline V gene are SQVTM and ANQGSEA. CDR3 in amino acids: CSFRASGGQAEQFF. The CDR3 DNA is TGCAGCTTCCGGGCCAGCGGGGGCCAAGCGGAGCAGTTCTTC.

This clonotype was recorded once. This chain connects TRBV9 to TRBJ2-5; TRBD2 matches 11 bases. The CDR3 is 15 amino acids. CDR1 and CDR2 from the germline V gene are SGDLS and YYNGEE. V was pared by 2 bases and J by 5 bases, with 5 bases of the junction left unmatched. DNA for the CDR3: TGTGCCAGCAGCGTTAGCGGGGGGGCCTCGGAGACCCAGTACTTC. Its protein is CASSVSGGASETQYF.

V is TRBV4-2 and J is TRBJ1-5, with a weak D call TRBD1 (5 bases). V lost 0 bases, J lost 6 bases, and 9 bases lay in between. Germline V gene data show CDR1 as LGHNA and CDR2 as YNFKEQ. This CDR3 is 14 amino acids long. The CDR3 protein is CASSQDGATQPQHF. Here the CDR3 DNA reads TGTGCCAGCAGCCAAGATGGGGCTACTCAGCCCCAGCATTTT.

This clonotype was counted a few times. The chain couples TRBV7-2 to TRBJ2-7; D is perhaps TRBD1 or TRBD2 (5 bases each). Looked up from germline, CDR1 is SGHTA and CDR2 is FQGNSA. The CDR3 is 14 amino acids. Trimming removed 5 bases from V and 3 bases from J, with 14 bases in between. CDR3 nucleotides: TGTGCCAGCAGCCAAGGGACGGTGGGCTACGAGCAGTACTTC. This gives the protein CASSQGTVGYEQYF.

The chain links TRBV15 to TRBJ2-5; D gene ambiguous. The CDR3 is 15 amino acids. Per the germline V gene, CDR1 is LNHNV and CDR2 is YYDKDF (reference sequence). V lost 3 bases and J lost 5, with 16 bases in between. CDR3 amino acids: CATSRWAAPRETQYF. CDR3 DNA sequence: TGTGCCACCAGCAGGTGGGCTGCCCCAAGGGAGACCCAGTACTTC. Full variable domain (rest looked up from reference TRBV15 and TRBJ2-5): DAMVIQNPRYQVTQFGKPVTLSCSQTLNHNVMYWYQQKSSQAPKLLFHYYDKDFNNEADTPDNFQSRRPNTSFCFLDIRSPGLGDTAMYLCATSRWAAPRETQYFGPGTRLLVL.

The chain's CDR3 is CASMDTEAFF. The CDR3 nucleotides are TGTGCCAGTATGGACACTGAAGCTTTCTTT. This chain links TRBV19 with TRBJ1-1, with no clear D. This CDR3 has 10 residues. Trimming took off 7 bases at V and 3 bases at J, with 3 bases between the two ends. Germline CDR1 and CDR2: LNHDA and SQIVND (reference sequence).

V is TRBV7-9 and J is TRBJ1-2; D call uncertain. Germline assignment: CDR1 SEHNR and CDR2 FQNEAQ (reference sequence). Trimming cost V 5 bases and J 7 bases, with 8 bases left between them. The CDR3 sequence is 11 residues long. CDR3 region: CASSPSSGYTF. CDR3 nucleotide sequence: TGTGCCAGCAGCCCGTCAAGTGGCTACACCTTC.

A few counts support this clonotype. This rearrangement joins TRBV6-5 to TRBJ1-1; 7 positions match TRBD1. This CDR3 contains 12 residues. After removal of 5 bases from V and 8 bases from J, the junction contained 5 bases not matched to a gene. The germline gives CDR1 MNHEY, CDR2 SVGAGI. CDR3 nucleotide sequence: TGTGCCAGCAGTACTACAGGGGTAGAAGCTTTCTTT. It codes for CASSTTGVEAFF.

The CDR3 coding sequence is TGTGCCAGCAGCCCCGGGGACCGGGCGGCGGGGCCCCAGCATTTT. It specifies CASSPGDRAAGPQHF. This rearrangement joins TRBV9 to TRBJ1-5; the D gene is possibly TRBD1 (5 bases). The germline V and J ends were trimmed by 4 bases and 9 bases, with 20 bases remaining between them. Germline V gives CDR1 SGDLS, CDR2 YYNGEE. CDR3 length: 15 residues.

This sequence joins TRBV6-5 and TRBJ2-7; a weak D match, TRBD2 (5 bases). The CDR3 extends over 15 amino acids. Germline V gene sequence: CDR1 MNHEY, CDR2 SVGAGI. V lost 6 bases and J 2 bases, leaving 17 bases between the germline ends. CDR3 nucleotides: TGTGCCAGCAGCCCACCGAGGGCCGGTACCTACGAGCAGTACTTC. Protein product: CASSPPRAGTYEQYF.

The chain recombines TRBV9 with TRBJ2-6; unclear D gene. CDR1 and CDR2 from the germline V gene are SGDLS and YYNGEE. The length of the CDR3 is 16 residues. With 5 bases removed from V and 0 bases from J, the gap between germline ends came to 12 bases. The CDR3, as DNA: TGTGCCAGCAGTATGTTAATCAGCTCTGGGGCCAACGTCCTGACTTTC. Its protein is CASSMLISSGANVLTF.

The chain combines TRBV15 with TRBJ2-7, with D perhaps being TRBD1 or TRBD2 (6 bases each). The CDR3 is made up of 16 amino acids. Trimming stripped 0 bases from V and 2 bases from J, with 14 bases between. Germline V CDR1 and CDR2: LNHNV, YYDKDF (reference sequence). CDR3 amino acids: CATSRDQGRDPYEQYF. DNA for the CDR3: TGTGCCACCAGCAGAGATCAGGGGCGGGACCCCTACGAGCAGTACTTC.

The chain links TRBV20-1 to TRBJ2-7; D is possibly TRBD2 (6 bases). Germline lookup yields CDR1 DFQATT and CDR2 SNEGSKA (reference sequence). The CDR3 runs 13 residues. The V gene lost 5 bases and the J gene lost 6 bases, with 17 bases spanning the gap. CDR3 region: CSASGTEVGEQYF. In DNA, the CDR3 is TGCAGTGCTTCCGGGACTGAGGTGGGCGAGCAGTACTTC.

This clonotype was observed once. The DNA of the CDR3 is TGTGCCAGCAGCTACGGACTAGCGGGGGACAATGAGCAGTTCTTC. This encodes CASSYGLAGDNEQFF. The gene calls are TRBV13 and TRBJ2-1; TRBD2 matches 13 bases. Germline V gene lookup returns CDR1 PRHDT and CDR2 FYEKMQ (reference sequence). The CDR3 has 15 residues. The V segment lost 4 bases and the J segment 5 bases; nucleotides outside the gene matches: 2. Complete variable domain (other parts from reference TRBV13 and TRBJ2-1): AAGVIQSPRHLIKEKRETATLKCYPIPRHDTVYWYQQGPGQDPQFLISFYEKMQSDKGSIPDRFSAQQFSDYHSELNMSSLELGDSALYFCASSYGLAGDNEQFFGPGTRLTVL.

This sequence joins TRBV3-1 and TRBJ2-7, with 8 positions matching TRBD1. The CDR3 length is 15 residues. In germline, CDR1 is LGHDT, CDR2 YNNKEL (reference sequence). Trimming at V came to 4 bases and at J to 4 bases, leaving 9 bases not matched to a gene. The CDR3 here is CASSRVDRGSYEQYF. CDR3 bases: TGTGCCAGCAGCCGCGTTGACAGGGGCTCATACGAGCAGTACTTC.

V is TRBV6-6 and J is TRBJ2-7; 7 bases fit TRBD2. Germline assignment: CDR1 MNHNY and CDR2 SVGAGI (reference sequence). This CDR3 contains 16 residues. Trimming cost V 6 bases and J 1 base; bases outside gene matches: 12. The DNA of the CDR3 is TGTGCCAGCAGACACAACAGCGGGGCGTCTTCCTACGAGCAGTACTTC. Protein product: CASRHNSGASSYEQYF.